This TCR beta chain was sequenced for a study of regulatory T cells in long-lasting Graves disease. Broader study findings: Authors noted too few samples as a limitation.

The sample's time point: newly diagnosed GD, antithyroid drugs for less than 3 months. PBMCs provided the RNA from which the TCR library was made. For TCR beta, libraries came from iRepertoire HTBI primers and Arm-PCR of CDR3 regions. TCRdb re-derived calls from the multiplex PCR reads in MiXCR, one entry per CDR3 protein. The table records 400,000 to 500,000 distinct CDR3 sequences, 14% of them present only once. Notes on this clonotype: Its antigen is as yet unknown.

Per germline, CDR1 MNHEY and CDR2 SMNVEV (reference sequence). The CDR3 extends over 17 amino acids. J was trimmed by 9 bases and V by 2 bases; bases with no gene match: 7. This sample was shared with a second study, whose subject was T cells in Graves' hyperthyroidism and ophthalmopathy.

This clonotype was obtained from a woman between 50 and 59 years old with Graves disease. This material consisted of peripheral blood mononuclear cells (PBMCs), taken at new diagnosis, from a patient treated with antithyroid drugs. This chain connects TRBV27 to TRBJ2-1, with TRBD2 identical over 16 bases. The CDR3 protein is CASSLAGLAGGLGEQFF. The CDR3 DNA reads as TGTGCCAGCAGTTTAGCGGGACTAGCGGGAGGGCTGGGTGAGCAGTTCTTC.